The 28 T cell receptor beta chains below were found in one sample sequenced in a study of blood T cell repertoires in COVID-19. Here immunoSEQ multiplex PCR was the method, and the copy in TCRdb shows in-frame clones only, minus some. The data contain around 290,000 clones, 86% of them seen just once; the ten biggest clones take up around 14%. Sequencing was carried out using peripheral blood. These TCRs come from a woman aged 70-85 years with COVID-19, enrolled during active disease.

The chain carries TRBV11-3 and TRBJ2-2; TRBD1 is a possible D gene (6 bases). The V gene lost 0 bases and the J gene lost 6 bases, with 11 bases spanning the gap. The germline V gene has CDR1 SGHNT and CDR2 YENEEA. The CDR3 covers 15 residues. CDR3 sequence reads: CASSLDMQGSGELFF. The CDR3 DNA sequence: TGTGCCAGCAGCTTAGATATGCAGGGGTCCGGGGAGCTGTTTTTT.

The chain carries TRBV7-2 and TRBJ1-2; no reliable D call. Germline loops: CDR1 SGHTA, CDR2 FQGNSA. Trimming cost V 4 bases and J 8 bases, with 17 bases left between them. The CDR3 is 14 amino acids. The CDR3 here is CASSYPPPSRGYTF. DNA of the CDR3: TGTGCCAGCAGCTACCCCCCCCCATCGAGAGGCTACACCTTC.

Here the CDR3 DNA reads TGCGCCAGCAGCTCAGGCCGGCAGGGGTATGAAAAACTGTTTTTT. This gives the protein CASSSGRQGYEKLFF. The gene calls are TRBV10-2 and TRBJ1-4; tentatively, D is TRBD1 (6 bases). The CDR3 loop spans 15 amino acids. Trimming removed 6 bases from V and 6 bases from J, with 17 bases in between. Germline CDR1 WSHSY, CDR2 SAAADI.

This clone came up once. The chain joins TRBV28 to TRBJ1-2, with TRBD1 matching 10 bases. Losses at the gene ends were 7 bases for V and 4 bases for J; bases not matched to a gene: 6. The germline CDR1 and CDR2 sequences are MDHEN and SYDVKM. CDR3 size: 14 residues. The CDR3 DNA reads as TGTGCCAGCACCCTGACAGGGGGCGTCTATGGCTACACCTTC. This codes for CASTLTGGVYGYTF.

This clone was seen a few times. J is TRBJ1-2 and V is TRBV27; D not certain. V was trimmed by 5 bases and J by 0 bases, leaving 13 bases between them. From germline, CDR1 is MNHEY and CDR2 SMNVEV (reference sequence). The CDR3 consists of 15 residues. Here the CDR3 reads CASSPQTLTNYGYTF. The CDR3 DNA reads as TGTGCCAGCAGTCCCCAAACTTTAACTAACTATGGCTACACCTTC.

The J gene is TRBJ2-1, the V gene TRBV10-3; 14 bases are shared with TRBD2. The CDR3 is 15 residues long. Germline lookup yields CDR1 ENHRY and CDR2 SYGVKD. Losses at the gene ends were 9 bases for V and 7 bases for J; bases not matched to a gene: 8. DNA for the CDR3: TGTGCCATTGCCAAGGGACTAGCGGGGGAAAATGAGCAGTTCTTC. Its protein product is CAIAKGLAGENEQFF.

The chain carries TRBV11-3 and TRBJ2-2, with TRBD1 identical over 10 bases. Trimming took 1 base from V and 4 from J; bases not matched to a gene: 0. The CDR3 is 15 residues long. Germline loops: CDR1 SGHNT, CDR2 YENEEA. The CDR3 is CASSLGTGGTGELFF. For the CDR3, the DNA is TGTGCCAGCAGCTTAGGGACAGGGGGCACCGGGGAGCTGTTTTTT.

The rearrangement links TRBV19 to TRBJ1-5; D is unclear. Germline V CDR1 and CDR2: LNHDA, SQIVND (reference sequence). Trimming removed 5 bases at V and 3 bases at J, with 11 bases between. The CDR3 runs to 14 residues. The CDR3 nucleotides read TGTGCCAGTAGTTTCTCTTACTCCAATCAGCCCCAGCATTTT. It yields the protein CASSFSYSNQPQHF.

V and J are TRBV18 and TRBJ2-7; 10 nucleotides match TRBD1. The J segment lost 5 bases and the V segment lost 3 bases, leaving 7 bases of the junction unmatched. CDR1 and CDR2 (germline): KGHSH, LQKENI. The CDR3 sequence is 15 residues long. The CDR3 loop reads CASSPLGTGVHEQYF. The CDR3 DNA reads TGTGCCAGCTCACCTCTCGGGACAGGGGTTCACGAGCAGTACTTC. Looking up the rest from reference TRBV18 and TRBJ2-7 gives the full variable domain: NAGVMQNPRHLVRRRGQEARLRCSPMKGHSHVYWYRQLPEEGLKFMVYLQKENIIDESGMPKERFSAEFPKEGPSILRIQQVVRGDSAAYFCASSPLGTGVHEQYFGPGTRLTVT.

This chain joins TRBV24-1 and TRBJ2-1, with TRBD2 matching over 8 bases. Germline assignment: CDR1 KGHDR and CDR2 SFDVKD. CDR3 length: 15 residues. Germline trimming cut 3 bases from V and 4 bases from J; bases unmatched to any gene: 4. The CDR3 DNA follows: TGTGCCACCAGTGATCCCGGACTAGCTTACAATGAGCAGTTCTTC. As protein: CATSDPGLAYNEQFF.

This clone has only one observation. This sequence joins TRBV19 and TRBJ1-3; 8 bases match TRBD1. J lost 4 bases, V lost 2 bases, and 7 bases had no gene match. From germline, CDR1 is LNHDA and CDR2 SQIVND (reference sequence). CDR3 length equals 16 residues. CDR3 bases: TGTGCCAGTAGTATAACGGCAGGGGGCAGCGGAAACACCATATATTTT. It is translated as CASSITAGGSGNTIYF.

This chain links TRBV5-6 with TRBJ1-4; TRBD1 matches 9 bases. V lost 4 bases, J lost 6 bases, and 10 bases stayed unmatched. The germline V gene encodes CDR1 SGHDT and CDR2 YYEEEE. The length of the CDR3 is 16 residues. CDR3 in DNA: TGTGCCAGCAGCGGTCTCGGGACAGGGTGGGATGAAAAACTGTTTTTT. The encoded protein is CASSGLGTGWDEKLFF.

This clone was seen once. This sequence joins TRBV29-1 and TRBJ1-1; unclear D gene. This CDR3 comprises 11 residues. In germline, CDR1 is SQVTM, CDR2 ANQGSEA. Trimming shortened V by 2 bases and J by 4 bases, and 5 bases separated the two germline ends. The CDR3 DNA reads TGCAGCGTTGAAAGGAGCACTGAAGCTTTCTTT. Translating gives CSVERSTEAFF.

The chain recombines TRBV28 with TRBJ1-2, with D uncertain. Germline assignment: CDR1 MDHEN and CDR2 SYDVKM. This CDR3 contains 14 residues. Between the trimmed V and J ends, which lost 8 bases and 1 base, there was a span of 14 bases. This CDR3 reads CASARTGINYGYTF. The CDR3 DNA follows: TGTGCCAGCGCCCGAACGGGGATTAACTATGGCTACACCTTC.

The rearrangement links TRBV18 to TRBJ1-6, with a possible D match to TRBD1 (6 bases). The CDR3 runs to 15 residues. V dropped 3 bases and J dropped 9 bases, with 15 bases sitting between them. Germline values: CDR1 KGHSH, CDR2 LQKENI. The CDR3 nucleotides read TGTGCCAGCTCACCTTCTGGGACAACCCTTTCACCCCTCCACTTT. Protein: CASSPSGTTLSPLHF. Full variable domain (rest looked up from reference TRBV18 and TRBJ1-6): NAGVMQNPRHLVRRRGQEARLRCSPMKGHSHVYWYRQLPEEGLKFMVYLQKENIIDESGMPKERFSAEFPKEGPSILRIQQVVRGDSAAYFCASSPSGTTLSPLHFGNGTRLTVT.

The rearrangement uses TRBV2 and TRBJ2-2; 9 nucleotides agree with TRBD1. Trimming removed 6 bases from V and 6 bases from J; junction bases left unmatched: 5. This CDR3 is 14 amino acids long. The germline gives CDR1 SNHLY, CDR2 FYNNEI. CDR3 region: CASRMRTGAGELFF. The CDR3 bases are TGTGCCAGCAGGATGAGGACAGGGGCCGGGGAGCTGTTTTTT.

This clone showed up just a few times. The V and J genes are TRBV5-6 and TRBJ1-5, with 8 positions matching TRBD1. The germline CDR1 and CDR2 sequences are SGHDT and YYEEEE. This CDR3 is 14 amino acids long. V was clipped by 4 bases and J by 3 bases; unmatched bases: 3. CDR3 sequence reads: CASSQTGDNQPQHF. The DNA of the CDR3 is TGTGCCAGCAGCCAGACAGGGGACAATCAGCCCCAGCATTTT.

The chain joins TRBV5-1 to TRBJ2-1; D ambiguous. Germline values: CDR1 SGHRS, CDR2 YFSETQ. The CDR3 runs 13 residues. V was trimmed by 7 bases and J by 0 bases, leaving 8 bases between them. The CDR3 sequence: CASAVASYNEQFF. CDR3 bases: TGCGCCAGCGCGGTAGCCTCCTACAATGAGCAGTTCTTC.

This chain uses TRBV19 with TRBJ2-2; D possibly corresponds to TRBD1 (6 bases). The germline CDR1 and CDR2 sequences are LNHDA and SQIVND (reference sequence). The CDR3 sequence is 16 residues long. The ends were cut back, 6 bases at V and 1 base at J, with 15 bases in the middle. The CDR3 bases are TGTGCCAGTAGACGAGCAGGGGCACAGAACACCGGGGAGCTGTTTTTT. Its translation is CASRRAGAQNTGELFF.

The chain uses TRBV30 and TRBJ2-1; D is perhaps TRBD2 (6 bases). Per germline, CDR1 GTSNPN and CDR2 SVGIG (reference sequence). V was pared by 1 base and J by 0 bases, with 13 bases between. This CDR3 has 16 amino acids. CDR3 sequence: CAWSALGGSSYNEQFF. CDR3 bases: TGTGCCTGGAGTGCCCTCGGGGGAAGCTCCTACAATGAGCAGTTCTTC. Full variable domain (outside the CDR3, taken from reference TRBV30 and TRBJ2-1): SQTIHQWPATLVQPVGSPLSLECTVEGTSNPNLYWYRQAAGRGLQLLFYSVGIGQISSEVPQNLSASRPQDRQFILSSKKLLLSDSGFYLCAWSALGGSSYNEQFFGPGTRLTVL.

This clone was seen a single time. The rearrangement uses TRBV19 and TRBJ1-2; TRBD1 agrees at 7 bases. CDR1 is LNHDA and CDR2 is SQIVND in the germline V gene (reference sequence). The CDR3 spans 14 residues. Trimming took 5 bases from V and 6 from J; bases not matched to a gene: 9. DNA of the CDR3: TGTGCCAGTAGTCCCTTCGACAGGGAAAATGGCTACACCTTC. It specifies CASSPFDRENGYTF.

V and J are TRBV30 and TRBJ2-3; D uncertain. The ends were cut back, 2 bases at V and 4 bases at J, with 10 bases in the middle. The CDR3 is 13 amino acids. Germline V gives CDR1 GTSNPN, CDR2 SVGIG (reference sequence). CDR3 loop: CAWSSRRADTQYF. CDR3 coding DNA: TGTGCCTGGAGTAGCAGGCGAGCAGATACGCAGTATTTT.

CDR3 coding DNA: TGTGCCAGCAGGGCACAGGGTTCAGATACGCAGTATTTT. Its protein is CASRAQGSDTQYF. The chain uses TRBV5-8 and TRBJ2-3, with D tentatively TRBD1 (6 bases). This CDR3 comprises 13 residues. V dropped 5 bases and J dropped 4 bases, with 11 bases sitting between them. Germline CDR1 SGHTS, CDR2 YDEGEE.

CDR3 nucleotides: TGCGCCAGCAGCTTGGCCACCGGACAGAGGACCTACGAGCAGTACTTC. This gives the protein CASSLATGQRTYEQYF. The chain carries TRBV5-1 and TRBJ2-7; a weak D match, TRBD1 (6 bases). The germline gives CDR1 SGHRS, CDR2 YFSETQ. CDR3 length: 16 residues. V lost 0 bases, J lost 2 bases, and 15 bases lay in between.

The chain joins TRBV6-2 or TRBV6-3 to TRBJ2-3; perhaps TRBD1 as D (5 bases). Germline CDR1 is MNHEY and CDR2 is SVGEGT. The CDR3 has 12 residues. The V gene lost 4 bases and the J gene lost 4 bases, with 6 bases spanning the gap. The CDR3 DNA sequence: TGTGCCAGCAGTTCGACAGCAGATACGCAGTATTTT. Encoded protein: CASSSTADTQYF.

This clone was seen a few times. The chain employs TRBV7-2 and TRBJ1-5, with a tentative D call TRBD1 (6 bases). This CDR3 contains 14 residues. V shed 1 base and J shed 6 bases, with 10 bases lying between them. Looked up from germline, CDR1 is SGHTA and CDR2 is FQGNSA. In DNA form, the CDR3 reads TGTGCCAGCAGCTTAGAGTGGGGGCGTCAGCCCCAGCATTTT. The encoded protein is CASSLEWGRQPQHF.

The chain carries TRBV30 and TRBJ1-4; the D gene is possibly TRBD1 (5 bases). The germline V and J ends were trimmed by 3 bases and 8 bases, with 16 bases remaining between them. This CDR3 comprises 14 residues. Germline V lookup: CDR1 GTSNPN, CDR2 SVGIG (reference sequence). In nucleotides, the CDR3 is TGTGCCTGGAGCCTACCGCAGGGCCGGGAAAAACTGTTTTTT. Residues: CAWSLPQGREKLFF.

The chain employs TRBV15 and TRBJ2-7, with a tentative D call TRBD2 (6 bases). The CDR3 consists of 12 residues. In germline, CDR1 is LNHNV, CDR2 YYDKDF (reference sequence). V dropped 5 bases and J dropped 5 bases, with 10 bases sitting between them. CDR3 protein: CATSRDSDEQYF. The CDR3 bases are TGTGCCACCAGCCGGGACTCGGACGAGCAGTACTTC.